The rows below give T cell receptor beta chains drawn from one sample of a study of blood T cell repertoires in COVID-19. Profiled with immunoSEQ multiplex PCR; TCRdb holds only in-frame clones, not every one. The data contain some 150,000 clones, roughly 75% of them seen just once; the ten biggest clones take up over 5%. Sequenced: PBMCs or T cells enriched from blood (not recorded which). These receptors all come from a woman in her fifties or sixties who had recovered from COVID-19. The CDR3 runs from the conserved cysteine through the conserved F or W. Fields, in order: V gene, clone size, J gene, D gene, CDR3 DNA, CDR3 protein. D genes are given only for firm matches. Rows give clone size only sometimes, using once, few, many, or a class for an expanded clone.

v_call: TRBV7-9; clone_size: .; j_call: TRBJ1-2; d_call: .; cdr3_nt: TGTGCCAGCAGTCAAACACAGGGCTATGGCTACACCTTC; cdr3_aa: CASSQTQGYGYTF
v_call: TRBV19; clone_size: .; j_call: TRBJ1-2; d_call: TRBD1; cdr3_nt: TGTGCCAGTAGTTTTGATGCCGGGACAGGGGACGGCTACACCTTC; cdr3_aa: CASSFDAGTGDGYTF
v_call: TRBV11-2; clone_size: .; j_call: TRBJ1-1; d_call: .; cdr3_nt: TGTGCCAGCAGCCCCGGTCGAGAAGCTTTCTTT; cdr3_aa: CASSPGREAFF
v_call: TRBV25-1; clone_size: .; j_call: TRBJ1-6; d_call: .; cdr3_nt: TGTGCCAGCAGTCTGCGGTATAATTCACCCCTCCACTTT; cdr3_aa: CASSLRYNSPLHF
v_call: TRBV30; clone_size: .; j_call: TRBJ2-1; d_call: .; cdr3_nt: TGTGCCTGGAGTGTACCGGGGGATGAGCAGTTCTTC; cdr3_aa: CAWSVPGDEQFF
v_call: TRBV5-1; clone_size: .; j_call: TRBJ2-5; d_call: TRBD1; cdr3_nt: TGCGCCAGCAGCTACGGACAGGTATCAGAGACCCAGTACTTC; cdr3_aa: CASSYGQVSETQYF
v_call: TRBV6-5; clone_size: .; j_call: TRBJ1-5; d_call: .; cdr3_nt: TGTGCCAGCAGTTACAGCCTCAATAGCAATCAGCCCCAGCATTTT; cdr3_aa: CASSYSLNSNQPQHF
v_call: TRBV6-5; clone_size: few; j_call: TRBJ1-2; d_call: .; cdr3_nt: TGTGCCAGCAGTTACTCGCTGCTGGGGCGAGGTGGCTACACCTTC; cdr3_aa: CASSYSLLGRGGYTF
v_call: TRBV5-1; clone_size: .; j_call: TRBJ2-1; d_call: .; cdr3_nt: TGCGCCAGCAGCCCCCGACTAACTCTGGATGAGCAGTTCTTC; cdr3_aa: CASSPRLTLDEQFF
v_call: TRBV5-6; clone_size: few; j_call: TRBJ1-2; d_call: TRBD1; cdr3_nt: TGTGCCAGCAGCCGGGGCTCCGACAGGGGAGCAGACTATGGCTACACCTTC; cdr3_aa: CASSRGSDRGADYGYTF
v_call: TRBV19; clone_size: .; j_call: TRBJ2-3; d_call: .; cdr3_nt: TGTGCCAGTAGCCAGGGGCTGAACCAGATCTTTAGCACAGATACGCAGTATTTT; cdr3_aa: CASSQGLNQIFSTDTQYF
v_call: TRBV5-1; clone_size: .; j_call: TRBJ2-5; d_call: .; cdr3_nt: TGCGCCAGCAGCTTGAACAAAAAAGAGACCCAGTACTTC; cdr3_aa: CASSLNKKETQYF
v_call: TRBV4-2; clone_size: .; j_call: TRBJ2-1; d_call: .; cdr3_nt: TGTGCCAGCAGCCAAGATCCCCTCGGCTCCTACAATGAGCAGTTCTTC; cdr3_aa: CASSQDPLGSYNEQFF
v_call: TRBV5-8; clone_size: few; j_call: TRBJ1-5; d_call: .; cdr3_nt: TGTGCCAGCAGCCGACAAGATCAGCCCCAGCATTTT; cdr3_aa: CASSRQDQPQHF
v_call: TRBV5-4; clone_size: .; j_call: TRBJ1-1; d_call: .; cdr3_nt: TGTGCCAGCAGCTTGGTCGGCGGCATGAACACTGAAGCTTTCTTT; cdr3_aa: CASSLVGGMNTEAFF
v_call: TRBV5-1; clone_size: .; j_call: TRBJ2-3; d_call: .; cdr3_nt: TGCGCCAGCAGCTTCCCCGGGTTCTCAGATACGCAGTATTTT; cdr3_aa: CASSFPGFSDTQYF
v_call: TRBV5-5; clone_size: .; j_call: TRBJ1-6; d_call: .; cdr3_nt: TGTGCCAGCAGCTTGACAGGCAATTCACCCCTCCACTTT; cdr3_aa: CASSLTGNSPLHF
v_call: TRBV6-2/TRBV6-3; clone_size: .; j_call: TRBJ2-1; d_call: .; cdr3_nt: TGTGCCAGCAGTTACTCGAGCCCCAACAATGAGCAGTTCTTC; cdr3_aa: CASSYSSPNNEQFF
v_call: TRBV27; clone_size: .; j_call: TRBJ2-3; d_call: TRBD1; cdr3_nt: TGTGCCAGCAGTCTCGGGACAGGGGATACGCAGTATTTT; cdr3_aa: CASSLGTGDTQYF
v_call: TRBV2; clone_size: .; j_call: TRBJ1-2; d_call: .; cdr3_nt: TGTGCCAGCAGTGAAGCGCGGGGGGCCAACTATGGCTACACCTTC; cdr3_aa: CASSEARGANYGYTF
v_call: TRBV19; clone_size: .; j_call: TRBJ1-5; d_call: .; cdr3_nt: TGTGCCAGTAGGGAGGACGGGAATAGCAATCAGCCCCAGCATTTT; cdr3_aa: CASREDGNSNQPQHF
v_call: TRBV5-6; clone_size: few; j_call: TRBJ2-1; d_call: TRBD2; cdr3_nt: TGTGCCAGCAGCTCACTAGCGGTCTACAATGAGCAGTTCTTC; cdr3_aa: CASSSLAVYNEQFF
v_call: TRBV2; clone_size: .; j_call: TRBJ2-7; d_call: .; cdr3_nt: TGTGCCAGCAGGGGGGCGGACGAGCAGTACTTC; cdr3_aa: CASRGADEQYF
v_call: TRBV5-1; clone_size: .; j_call: TRBJ1-5; d_call: .; cdr3_nt: TGCGCCAGCAGCTTGGTCGGGGGTAATCAGCCCCAGCATTTT; cdr3_aa: CASSLVGGNQPQHF
v_call: TRBV10-1; clone_size: .; j_call: TRBJ1-1; d_call: TRBD1; cdr3_nt: TGCGCCAGCAGTGACTGGGACAGCAAAGAACAAGCTTTCTTT; cdr3_aa: CASSDWDSKEQAFF
v_call: TRBV19; clone_size: .; j_call: TRBJ2-4; d_call: .; cdr3_nt: TGTGCCAGTAGCCAACCGGGAGACAAAAACATTCAGTACTTC; cdr3_aa: CASSQPGDKNIQYF
v_call: TRBV2; clone_size: .; j_call: TRBJ2-4; d_call: TRBD1; cdr3_nt: TGTGCCAGCAGCGATACAGGGGGATCCAAAAACATTCAGTACTTC; cdr3_aa: CASSDTGGSKNIQYF
v_call: TRBV30; clone_size: once; j_call: TRBJ2-2; d_call: TRBD2; cdr3_nt: TGTGCCTGGGGGCCGGGGGGCGGGGAGCTGTTTTTT; cdr3_aa: CAWGPGGGELFF
v_call: TRBV2; clone_size: .; j_call: TRBJ2-7; d_call: .; cdr3_nt: TGTGCCAGTGCGTTTTCCTACGAGCAGTACTTC; cdr3_aa: CASAFSYEQYF
v_call: TRBV5-5; clone_size: .; j_call: TRBJ2-5; d_call: TRBD2; cdr3_nt: TGTGCCAGCAGCTTCCTAGCGGGGACTCAAGAGACCCAGTACTTC; cdr3_aa: CASSFLAGTQETQYF
v_call: TRBV30; clone_size: .; j_call: TRBJ1-2; d_call: .; cdr3_nt: TGTGCCTGGACCCAGTCCGATGGCTACACCTTC; cdr3_aa: CAWTQSDGYTF
v_call: TRBV6-4; clone_size: .; j_call: TRBJ2-1; d_call: .; cdr3_nt: TGTGCCAGCAGTGAACTAGCTGGCTCCTACAATGAGCAGTTCTTC; cdr3_aa: CASSELAGSYNEQFF
v_call: TRBV24-1; clone_size: .; j_call: TRBJ1-5; d_call: TRBD1; cdr3_nt: TGTGCCACCCGACAGGGTAGGAATCAGCCCCAGCATTTT; cdr3_aa: CATRQGRNQPQHF
v_call: TRBV2; clone_size: .; j_call: TRBJ1-2; d_call: TRBD1; cdr3_nt: TGTGCCAGCGGGGACAGAGCTAACTATGGCTACACCTTC; cdr3_aa: CASGDRANYGYTF
v_call: TRBV2; clone_size: .; j_call: TRBJ1-5; d_call: TRBD1; cdr3_nt: TGTGCCAGCAGCGACAGGGTAGGCAATCAGCCCCAGCATTTT; cdr3_aa: CASSDRVGNQPQHF
v_call: TRBV21-1; clone_size: .; j_call: TRBJ1-6; d_call: .; cdr3_nt: TGTGCCAGCAGTGAGCAGGGGACTATGAGAAATAATTCACCCCTCCACTTT; cdr3_aa: CASSEQGTMRNNSPLHF
v_call: TRBV11-3; clone_size: .; j_call: TRBJ2-1; d_call: TRBD2; cdr3_nt: TGTGCCAGCAGCTTCTCGGGGGGCAATGAGCAGTTCTTC; cdr3_aa: CASSFSGGNEQFF
v_call: TRBV19; clone_size: once; j_call: TRBJ2-2; d_call: .; cdr3_nt: TGTGCCAGTAGTACCAGGGACACCGGGGAGCTGTTTTTT; cdr3_aa: CASSTRDTGELFF
v_call: TRBV19; clone_size: once; j_call: TRBJ2-1; d_call: TRBD1; cdr3_nt: TGTGCCAGTAGTATTAGTCTGGACAGGGGGTGGAATGAGCAGTTCTTC; cdr3_aa: CASSISLDRGWNEQFF
v_call: TRBV9; clone_size: few; j_call: TRBJ2-1; d_call: TRBD2; cdr3_nt: TGTGCCAGCAGCGTAGGTGACGGGGGGAGGGATGAGCAGTTCTTC; cdr3_aa: CASSVGDGGRDEQFF
v_call: TRBV5-1; clone_size: .; j_call: TRBJ1-2; d_call: .; cdr3_nt: TGCGCCAGCAGCTTCGGCGGGAGTGGAACAGGCTTCTATGGCTACACCTTC; cdr3_aa: CASSFGGSGTGFYGYTF
v_call: TRBV18; clone_size: .; j_call: TRBJ1-3; d_call: TRBD1; cdr3_nt: TGTGCCAGCTCCCCTAACTCGGACAGGGCTGGAAACACCATATATTTT; cdr3_aa: CASSPNSDRAGNTIYF
v_call: TRBV5-1; clone_size: .; j_call: TRBJ1-2; d_call: .; cdr3_nt: TGCGCCAGCAGCTTGGGAAGGGGGGGCTATGGCTACACCTTC; cdr3_aa: CASSLGRGGYGYTF
v_call: TRBV2; clone_size: .; j_call: TRBJ1-1; d_call: TRBD1; cdr3_nt: TGTGCCAGCAGTGAAGGGGACAGGGGAAACACTGAAGCTTTCTTT; cdr3_aa: CASSEGDRGNTEAFF
v_call: TRBV14; clone_size: once; j_call: TRBJ1-6; d_call: TRBD1; cdr3_nt: TGTGCCAGCAGCCCGCTTCCCGACAGGGATTCACCCCTCCACTTT; cdr3_aa: CASSPLPDRDSPLHF
v_call: TRBV4-1; clone_size: once; j_call: TRBJ2-1; d_call: TRBD1; cdr3_nt: TGCGCCAGCAGCGCAAAAAAATCCGGGACAGATGATGAGCAGTTCTTC; cdr3_aa: CASSAKKSGTDDEQFF
v_call: TRBV5-1; clone_size: .; j_call: TRBJ1-1; d_call: TRBD1; cdr3_nt: TGCGCCAGCAGCTTGGCGGGACAGGGTCATTTGAACACTGAAGCTTTCTTT; cdr3_aa: CASSLAGQGHLNTEAFF
v_call: TRBV7-2; clone_size: .; j_call: TRBJ2-1; d_call: .; cdr3_nt: TGTGCCAGCAGCTTAGAGTCGGGGGGCAGCTACAATGAGCAGTTCTTC; cdr3_aa: CASSLESGGSYNEQFF
v_call: TRBV28; clone_size: .; j_call: TRBJ2-3; d_call: TRBD2; cdr3_nt: TGTGCCAGCTCAGCGGGGGGAAATACGCAGTATTTT; cdr3_aa: CASSAGGNTQYF
v_call: TRBV7-9; clone_size: .; j_call: TRBJ2-5; d_call: TRBD2; cdr3_nt: TGTGCCAGCAGACGGACTAGCGGAGAAGAGACCCAGTACTTC; cdr3_aa: CASRRTSGEETQYF